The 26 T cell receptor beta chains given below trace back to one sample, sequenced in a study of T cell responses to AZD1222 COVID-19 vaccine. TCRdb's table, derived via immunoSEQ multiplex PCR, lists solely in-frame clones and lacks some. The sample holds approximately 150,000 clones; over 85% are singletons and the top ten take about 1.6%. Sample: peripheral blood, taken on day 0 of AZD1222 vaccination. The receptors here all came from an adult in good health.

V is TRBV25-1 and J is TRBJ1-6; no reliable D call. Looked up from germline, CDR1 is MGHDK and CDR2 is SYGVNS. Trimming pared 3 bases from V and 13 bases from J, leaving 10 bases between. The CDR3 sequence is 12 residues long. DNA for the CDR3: TGTGCCAGCAGTGATCAAGATAATCCCCTCCACTTT. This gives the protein CASSDQDNPLHF. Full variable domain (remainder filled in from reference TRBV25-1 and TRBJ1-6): EADIYQTPRYLVIGTGKKITLECSQTMGHDKMYWYQQDPGMELHLIHYSYGVNSTEKGDLSSESTVSRIRTEHFPLTLESARPSHTSQYLCASSDQDNPLHFGNGTRLTVT.

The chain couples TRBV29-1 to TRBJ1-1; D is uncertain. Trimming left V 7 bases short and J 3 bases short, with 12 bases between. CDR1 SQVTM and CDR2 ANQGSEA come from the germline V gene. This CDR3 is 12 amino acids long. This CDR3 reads CSASVLYTEAFF. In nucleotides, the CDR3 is TGCAGCGCATCGGTACTGTACACTGAAGCTTTCTTT.

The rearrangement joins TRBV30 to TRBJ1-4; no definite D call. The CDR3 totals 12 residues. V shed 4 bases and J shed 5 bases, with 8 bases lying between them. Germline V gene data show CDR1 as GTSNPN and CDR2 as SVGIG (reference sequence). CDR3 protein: CAWMSVNEKLFF. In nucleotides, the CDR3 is TGTGCCTGGATGTCGGTAAATGAAAAACTGTTTTTT.

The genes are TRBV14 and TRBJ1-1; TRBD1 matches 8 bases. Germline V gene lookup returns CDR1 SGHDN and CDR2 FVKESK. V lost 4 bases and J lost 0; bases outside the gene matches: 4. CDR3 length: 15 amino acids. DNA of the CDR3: TGTGCCAGCAGCCTTGACAGGGGCGTGAACACTGAAGCTTTCTTT. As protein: CASSLDRGVNTEAFF.

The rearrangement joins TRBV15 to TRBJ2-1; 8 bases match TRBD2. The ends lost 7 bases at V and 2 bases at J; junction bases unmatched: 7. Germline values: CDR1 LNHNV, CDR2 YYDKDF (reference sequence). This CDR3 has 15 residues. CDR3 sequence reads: CATIKEREPYNEQFF. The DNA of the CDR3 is TGTGCCACCATTAAAGAGCGGGAGCCCTACAATGAGCAGTTCTTC.

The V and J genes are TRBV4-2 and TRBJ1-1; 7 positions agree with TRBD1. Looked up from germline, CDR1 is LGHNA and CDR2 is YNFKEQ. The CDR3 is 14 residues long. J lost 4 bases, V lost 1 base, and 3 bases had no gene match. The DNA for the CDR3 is TGTGCCAGCAGCCAAGGCAGGGGGTCCACTGAAGCTTTCTTT. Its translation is CASSQGRGSTEAFF.

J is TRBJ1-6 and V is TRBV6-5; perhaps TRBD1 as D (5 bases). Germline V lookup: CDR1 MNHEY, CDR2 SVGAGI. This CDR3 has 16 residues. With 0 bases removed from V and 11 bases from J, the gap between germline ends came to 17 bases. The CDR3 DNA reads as TGTGCCAGCAGTTACTCGATTAAGGCAGGGAGTACACCCCTCCACTTT. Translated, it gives CASSYSIKAGSTPLHF.

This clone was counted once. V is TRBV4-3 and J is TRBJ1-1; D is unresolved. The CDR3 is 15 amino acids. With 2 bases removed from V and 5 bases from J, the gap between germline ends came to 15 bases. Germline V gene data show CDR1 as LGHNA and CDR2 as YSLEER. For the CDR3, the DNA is TGCGCCAGCAGCCAAATGGTCCGAGTCCCGACTGAAGCTTTCTTT. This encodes CASSQMVRVPTEAFF.

The CDR3 DNA follows: TGCGCCAGCAGCCTAGTAAATGGGCCCGAAGAGACCCAGTACTTC. Protein sequence: CASSLVNGPEETQYF. The chain recombines TRBV5-1 with TRBJ2-5; no firm D call. Looked up from germline, CDR1 is SGHRS and CDR2 is YFSETQ. The CDR3 is 15 amino acids. With 4 bases removed from V and 3 bases from J, the gap between germline ends came to 16 bases.

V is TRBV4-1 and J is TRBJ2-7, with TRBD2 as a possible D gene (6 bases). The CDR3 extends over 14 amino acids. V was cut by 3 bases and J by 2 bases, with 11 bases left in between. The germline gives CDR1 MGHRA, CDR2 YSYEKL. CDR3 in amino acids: CASSHGGSTYEQYF. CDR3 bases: TGCGCCAGCAGCCATGGGGGGTCGACCTACGAGCAGTACTTC.

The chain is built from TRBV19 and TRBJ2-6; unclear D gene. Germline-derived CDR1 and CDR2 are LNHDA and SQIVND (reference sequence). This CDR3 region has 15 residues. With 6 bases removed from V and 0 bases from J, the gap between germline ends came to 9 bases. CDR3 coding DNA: TGTGCCAGTAGGCCCGGGTTCTCTGGGGCCAACGTCCTGACTTTC. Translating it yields CASRPGFSGANVLTF.

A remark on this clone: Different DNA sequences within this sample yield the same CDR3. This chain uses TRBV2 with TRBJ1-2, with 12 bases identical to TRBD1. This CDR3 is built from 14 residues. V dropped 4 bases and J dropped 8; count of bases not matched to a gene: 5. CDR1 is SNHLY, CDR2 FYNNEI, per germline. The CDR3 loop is CASSVGQGARGYTF. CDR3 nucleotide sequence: TGTGCCAGCAGTGTGGGACAGGGGGCTCGAGGCTACACCTTC. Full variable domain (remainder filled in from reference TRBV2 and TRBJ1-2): EPEVTQTPSHQVTQMGQEVILRCVPISNHLYFYWYRQILGQKVEFLVSFYNNEISEKSEIFDDQFSVERPDGSNFTLKIRSTKLEDSAMYFCASSVGQGARGYTFGSGTRLTVV.

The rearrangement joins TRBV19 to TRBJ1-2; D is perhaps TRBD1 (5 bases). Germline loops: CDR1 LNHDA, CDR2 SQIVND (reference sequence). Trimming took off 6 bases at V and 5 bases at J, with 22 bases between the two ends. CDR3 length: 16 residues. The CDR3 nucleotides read TGTGCCAGTAGCACCTATCTCGGGGGGAGTAATTATGGCTACACCTTC. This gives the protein CASSTYLGGSNYGYTF.

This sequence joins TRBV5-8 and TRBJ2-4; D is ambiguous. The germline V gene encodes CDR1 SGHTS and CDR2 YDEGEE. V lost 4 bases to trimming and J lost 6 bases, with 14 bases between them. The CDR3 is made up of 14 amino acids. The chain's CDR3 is CASSQAHPGNIQYF. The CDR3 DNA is TGTGCCAGCAGCCAGGCCCACCCGGGAAACATTCAGTACTTC.

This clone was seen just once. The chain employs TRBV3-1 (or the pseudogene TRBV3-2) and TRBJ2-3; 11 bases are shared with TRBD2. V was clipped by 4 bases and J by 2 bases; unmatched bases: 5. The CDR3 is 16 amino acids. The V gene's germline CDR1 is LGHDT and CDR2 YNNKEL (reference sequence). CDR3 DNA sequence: TGTGCCAGCAGCCGAGGGACTAGCGGACTCACAGATACGCAGTATTTT. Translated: CASSRGTSGLTDTQYF.

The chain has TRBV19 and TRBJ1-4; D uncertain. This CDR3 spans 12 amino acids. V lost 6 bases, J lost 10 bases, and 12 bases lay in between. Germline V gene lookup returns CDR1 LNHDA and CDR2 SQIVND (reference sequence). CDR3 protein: CASSDFGGKLFF. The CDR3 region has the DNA TGTGCCAGTAGCGACTTTGGCGGAAAACTGTTTTTT.

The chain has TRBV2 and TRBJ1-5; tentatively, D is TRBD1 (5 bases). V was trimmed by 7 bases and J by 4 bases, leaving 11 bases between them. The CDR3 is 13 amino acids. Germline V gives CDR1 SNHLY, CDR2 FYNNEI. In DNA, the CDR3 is TGTGCCAGCACAGGGCAGGAAAATCAGCCCCAGCATTTT. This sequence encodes CASTGQENQPQHF. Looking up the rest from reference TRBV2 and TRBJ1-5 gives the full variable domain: EPEVTQTPSHQVTQMGQEVILRCVPISNHLYFYWYRQILGQKVEFLVSFYNNEISEKSEIFDDQFSVERPDGSNFTLKIRSTKLEDSAMYFCASTGQENQPQHFGDGTRLSIL.

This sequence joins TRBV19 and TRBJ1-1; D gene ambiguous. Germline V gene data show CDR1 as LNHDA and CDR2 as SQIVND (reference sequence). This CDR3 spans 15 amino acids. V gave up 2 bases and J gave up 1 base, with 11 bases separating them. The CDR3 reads CASSILLGTNTEAFF. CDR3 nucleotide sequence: TGTGCCAGTAGTATACTTCTGGGTACGAACACTGAAGCTTTCTTT.

The CDR3 is CASSHGIAGVYEQYF. The DNA of the CDR3 is TGTGCCAGCAGCCATGGCATAGCGGGAGTCTACGAGCAGTACTTC. The rearrangement links TRBV3-1 (or the pseudogene TRBV3-2) to TRBJ2-7; 9 bases are shared with TRBD2. CDR1 and CDR2 (germline): LGHDT, YNNKEL (reference sequence). V shed 3 bases and J 3 bases; nucleotides not matched to a gene: 6. CDR3 length: 15 amino acids.

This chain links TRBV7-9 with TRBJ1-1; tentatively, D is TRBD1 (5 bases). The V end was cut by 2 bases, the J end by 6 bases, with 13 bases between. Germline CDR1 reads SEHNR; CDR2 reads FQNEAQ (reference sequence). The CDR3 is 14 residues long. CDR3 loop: CASSLKGRRAEAFF. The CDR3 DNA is TGTGCCAGCAGCTTAAAGGGGAGGAGGGCTGAAGCTTTCTTT.

The DNA of the CDR3 is TGTGCCAACGGTCGTGCGGGTTCATCCTACAATGAGCAGTTCTTC. It translates to CANGRAGSSYNEQFF. V usage is TRBV7-9 and J usage is TRBJ2-1, with D tentatively TRBD2 (5 bases). The CDR3 consists of 15 residues. V was shortened by 10 bases and J by 1 base, with 17 bases between the two germline ends. Germline-derived CDR1 and CDR2 are SEHNR and FQNEAQ (reference sequence).

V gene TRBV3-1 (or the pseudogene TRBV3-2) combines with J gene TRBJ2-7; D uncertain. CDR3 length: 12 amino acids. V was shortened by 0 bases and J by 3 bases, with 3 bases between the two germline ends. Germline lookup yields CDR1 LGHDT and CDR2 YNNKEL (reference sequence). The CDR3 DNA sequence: TGTGCCAGCAGCCAAGACAACTACGAGCAGTACTTC. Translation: CASSQDNYEQYF.

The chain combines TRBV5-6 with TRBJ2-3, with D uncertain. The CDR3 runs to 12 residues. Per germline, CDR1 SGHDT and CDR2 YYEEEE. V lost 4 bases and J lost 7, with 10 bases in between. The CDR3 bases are TGTGCCAGCAGCGAAAGGGAATATACGCAGTATTTT. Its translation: CASSEREYTQYF.

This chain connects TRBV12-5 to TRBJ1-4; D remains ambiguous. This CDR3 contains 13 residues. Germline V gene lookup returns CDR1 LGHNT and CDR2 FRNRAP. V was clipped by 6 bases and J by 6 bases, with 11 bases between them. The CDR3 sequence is CASGRAKDEKLFF. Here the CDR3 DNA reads TGTGCTAGTGGCCGGGCCAAGGATGAAAAACTGTTTTTT.

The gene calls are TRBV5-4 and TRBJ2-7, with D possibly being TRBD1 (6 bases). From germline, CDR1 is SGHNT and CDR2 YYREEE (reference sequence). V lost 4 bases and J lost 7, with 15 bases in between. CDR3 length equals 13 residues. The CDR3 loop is CASSGAKRGEQYF. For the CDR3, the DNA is TGTGCCAGCAGCGGCGCTAAAAGGGGGGAGCAGTACTTC. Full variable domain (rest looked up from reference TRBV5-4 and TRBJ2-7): ETGVTQSPTHLIKTRGQQVTLRCSSQSGHNTVSWYQQALGQGPQFIFQYYREEENGRGNFPPRFSGLQFPNYSSELNVNALELDDSALYLCASSGAKRGEQYFGPGTRLTVT.

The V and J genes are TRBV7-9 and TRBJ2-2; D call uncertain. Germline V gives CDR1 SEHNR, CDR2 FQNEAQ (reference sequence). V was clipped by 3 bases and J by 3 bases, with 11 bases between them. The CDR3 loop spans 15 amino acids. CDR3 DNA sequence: TGTGCCAGCAGCTTGGGCTTTAGGGACACCGGGGAGCTGTTTTTT. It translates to CASSLGFRDTGELFF.